These 4 T cell receptor beta chains share one sample of origin, sequenced in a study of blood T cell repertoires in COVID-19. Some clones are missing from TCRdb's copy, which holds only in-frame ones; the method was immunoSEQ multiplex PCR. This sample carries a few hundred thousand clones, around 90% of them seen once, and the ten largest clones take about 10%. The sequencing input was peripheral blood. The receptor set was obtained from a woman aged 65 to 85 with COVID-19, enrolled during active disease.

This sequence joins TRBV5-6 and TRBJ1-6, with 9 bases lining up with TRBD1. CDR1 and CDR2 from the germline V gene are SGHDT and YYEEEE. The CDR3 contains 15 residues. V lost 4 bases and J lost 4; bases outside the gene matches: 3. CDR3 protein: CASSQDRGYNSPLHF. Written as DNA, the CDR3 is TGTGCCAGCAGCCAGGACAGGGGTTATAATTCACCCCTCCACTTT.

This clone was counted between two and nine times. A read error may account for a junction end that differs from germline. The CDR3 sequence: CASREEGGYTF. For the CDR3, the DNA is TGTGCCAGCAGGGAAGAGGGGGGCTACACCTTC. This sequence joins TRBV6-1 and TRBJ1-2; a possible D gene is TRBD1 (5 bases). The germline V gene encodes CDR1 MNHNS and CDR2 SASEGT. CDR3 length: 11 residues.

J is TRBJ1-6 and V is TRBV19; 7 bases fit TRBD1. The germline V gene has CDR1 LNHDA and CDR2 SQIVND (reference sequence). V lost 5 bases and J lost 5; bases outside the gene matches: 3. This CDR3 spans 14 amino acids. The CDR3 reads CASSPGQNNSPLHF. CDR3 coding DNA: TGTGCCAGTAGTCCGGGACAGAATAATTCACCCCTCCACTTT.

The V gene is TRBV7-9, the J gene TRBJ1-4; 10 bases map to TRBD1. This CDR3 has 14 residues. Unmatched junction bases numbered 3, after V lost 5 bases and J lost 6 bases. Germline V gene lookup returns CDR1 SEHNR and CDR2 FQNEAQ (reference sequence). The DNA for the CDR3 is TGTGCCAGCAGCCGCGGGACAGGGGATGAAAAACTGTTTTTT. Translating gives CASSRGTGDEKLFF. Full variable domain (missing parts from reference TRBV7-9 and TRBJ1-4): DTGVSQNPRHKITKRGQNVTFRCDPISEHNRLYWYRQTLGQGPEFLTYFQNEAQLEKSRLLSDRFSAERPKGSFSTLEIQRTEQGDSAMYLCASSRGTGDEKLFFGSGTQLSVL.